Shown below are 27 T cell receptor beta chains from a single sample sequenced in a study of cytomegalovirus exposure and HLA in healthy donors. Sequencing used immunoSEQ multiplex PCR; TCRdb keeps in-frame clones, though not all of them. The profile shows some 69,000 clones, approximately 94% of them singletons. The sequencing sample was made of PBMCs. The receptors derive from a man between 18 and 29 years old in good health and CMV-seropositive.

In its sample, this clone was seen a few times. The rearrangement uses TRBV29-1 and TRBJ2-3, with a tentative D call TRBD2 (6 bases). This CDR3 spans 16 amino acids. V was pared by 3 bases and J by 1 base, with 17 bases between. CDR1 is SQVTM and CDR2 is ANQGSEA in the germline V gene. The CDR3, as DNA: TGCAGCGTTGACGGGGGTTCGATGCGAGGCACAGATACGCAGTATTTT. Protein product: CSVDGGSMRGTDTQYF.

The chain links TRBV18 to TRBJ1-1; unclear D gene. The CDR3 runs to 15 residues. Trimming stripped 0 bases from V and 3 bases from J, with 11 bases between. Per the germline V gene, CDR1 is KGHSH and CDR2 is LQKENI. This CDR3 is CASSPPPGEDTEAFF. CDR3 in DNA: TGTGCCAGCTCACCACCGCCGGGTGAGGACACTGAAGCTTTCTTT.

The chain carries TRBV4-3 and TRBJ2-1; 9 nucleotides line up with TRBD2. Germline CDR1 and CDR2: LGHNA and YSLEER. This CDR3 has 15 amino acids. V dropped 6 bases and J dropped 3; count of bases not matched to a gene: 6. The CDR3 bases are TGCGCCAGCAGACCCGGGACTAGCTTCTACAATGAGCAGTTCTTC. It specifies CASRPGTSFYNEQFF.

This rearrangement joins TRBV27 to TRBJ2-3, with TRBD2 matching 11 bases. This CDR3 spans 16 amino acids. V was pared by 5 bases and J by 2 bases, with 6 bases of the junction left unmatched. Germline assignment: CDR1 MNHEY and CDR2 SMNVEV (reference sequence). This CDR3 reads CASSLAGGWNTDTQYF. The CDR3 DNA follows: TGTGCCAGCAGTCTAGCGGGAGGTTGGAACACAGATACGCAGTATTTT.

The chain employs TRBV5-1 and TRBJ2-1; D remains unclear. Germline values: CDR1 SGHRS, CDR2 YFSETQ. This CDR3 contains 11 residues. V gave up 0 bases and J gave up 9 bases, with 4 bases separating them. The CDR3 spells CASSLAVEQFF. The CDR3 DNA is TGCGCCAGCAGCTTGGCCGTTGAGCAGTTCTTC. The complete variable domain, with remaining parts taken from reference TRBV5-1 and TRBJ2-1, reads KAGVTQTPRYLIKTRGQQVTLSCSPISGHRSVSWYQQTPGQGLQFLFEYFSETQRNKGNFPGRFSGRQFSNSRSEMNVSTLELGDSALYLCASSLAVEQFFGPGTRLTVL.

This chain connects TRBV19 to TRBJ2-3; 9 bases line up with TRBD2. This CDR3 has 15 amino acids. CDR1 is LNHDA and CDR2 is SQIVND in the germline V gene (reference sequence). The junction had 3 bases not matched to a gene; V was cut back by 3 bases and J by 2 bases. CDR3 DNA: TGTGCCAGTAGTATCTCTAGCGGGATCACAGATACGCAGTATTTT. Its translation is CASSISSGITDTQYF.

The rearrangement joins TRBV29-1 to TRBJ1-6, with TRBD1 identical over 7 bases. The CDR3 is made up of 15 amino acids. The J segment lost 5 bases and the V segment lost 7 bases, leaving 11 bases of the junction unmatched. CDR1 SQVTM and CDR2 ANQGSEA come from the germline V gene. DNA for the CDR3: TGCAGCGCCCCAGGGGGACGAGGGGATAATTCACCCCTCCACTTT. The encoded protein is CSAPGGRGDNSPLHF.

The chain carries TRBV29-1 and TRBJ2-7; 13 bases map to TRBD2. V lost 3 bases and J lost 4; bases outside the gene matches: 0. Germline lookup yields CDR1 SQVTM and CDR2 ANQGSEA. The CDR3 spans 13 residues. The DNA for the CDR3 is TGCAGCGTTGAGACTAGCGGGAGGTACGAGCAGTACTTC. Translation gives CSVETSGRYEQYF.

The gene calls are TRBV5-5 and TRBJ2-7, with 7 bases identical to TRBD1. Trimming cost V 3 bases and J 3 bases; bases outside gene matches: 12. The CDR3 runs to 16 residues. In germline, CDR1 is SGHKS, CDR2 YYEKEE (reference sequence). This chain's CDR3 is CASSSPKRQGVYEQYF. Here the CDR3 DNA reads TGTGCCAGCAGCTCCCCGAAACGACAGGGAGTCTACGAGCAGTACTTC.

J is TRBJ1-2 and V is TRBV11-2; 9 bases are a match to TRBD1. V lost 1 base, J lost 8 bases, and 5 bases stayed unmatched. Germline V CDR1 and CDR2: SGHAT, FQNNGV. CDR3 length: 14 residues. CDR3 sequence reads: CASSLGRQGGGYTF. The CDR3 coding sequence is TGTGCCAGCAGCTTAGGTCGACAGGGGGGAGGCTACACCTTC.

The chain employs TRBV29-1 and TRBJ1-1; a weak D match, TRBD1 (6 bases). CDR1 is SQVTM and CDR2 is ANQGSEA in the germline V gene. Trimming removed 5 bases at V and 4 bases at J, with 14 bases between. The CDR3 extends over 13 amino acids. The CDR3 coding sequence is TGCAGCGTTCTTAGGGGGGGGAGCACTGAAGCTTTCTTT. Translated, it gives CSVLRGGSTEAFF. Looking up the rest from reference TRBV29-1 and TRBJ1-1 gives the full variable domain: SAVISQKPSRDICQRGTSLTIQCQVDSQVTMMFWYRQQPGQSLTLIATANQGSEATYESGFVIDKFPISRPNLTFSTLTVSNMSPEDSSIYLCSVLRGGSTEAFFGQGTRLTVV.

In this sample, this clone turned up once. This chain's CDR3 is CASSPGGQVGYGYTF. CDR3 sequence (DNA): TGTGCCAGCAGCCCGGGGGGGCAGGTCGGCTATGGCTACACCTTC. The J gene is TRBJ1-2, the V gene TRBV11-2; TRBD1 might be the D (6 bases). The CDR3 runs to 15 residues. CDR1 is SGHAT and CDR2 is FQNNGV in the germline V gene. The V end lost 5 bases, the J end lost 4 bases, and 17 bases lay between the germline ends.

The genes are TRBV10-3 and TRBJ1-1, with D uncertain. The CDR3 covers 13 residues. V shed 9 bases and J shed 6 bases, with 17 bases lying between them. CDR1 ENHRY and CDR2 SYGVKD come from the germline V gene. Here the CDR3 DNA reads TGTGCCATTCGTTCTCTTCTTCCCGCTGAAGCTTTCTTT. Translated: CAIRSLLPAEAFF.

This clone was observed a single time. J is TRBJ2-5 and V is TRBV5-8; a possible D gene is TRBD2 (5 bases). CDR3 length: 13 amino acids. Trimming cost V 10 bases and J 1 base, with 14 bases left between them. The germline V gene has CDR1 SGHTS and CDR2 YDEGEE. Here the CDR3 reads CAAVEEPQETQYF. The CDR3 DNA sequence: TGTGCCGCGGTGGAGGAACCCCAAGAGACCCAGTACTTC.

The V and J genes are TRBV19 and TRBJ1-2, with 8 bases identical to TRBD1. This CDR3 comprises 16 residues. The junction had 12 bases not matched to a gene; V was cut back by 4 bases and J by 5 bases. The germline V gene has CDR1 LNHDA and CDR2 SQIVND (reference sequence). DNA for the CDR3: TGTGCCAGTAGTACCATTCAAACAGGGGGAGGTTATGGCTACACCTTC. Its translation: CASSTIQTGGGYGYTF.

The V call is TRBV18, the J call TRBJ1-5, with D perhaps matching TRBD1 (5 bases). V lost 3 bases and J 5 bases, leaving 11 bases between the germline ends. Germline V lookup: CDR1 KGHSH, CDR2 LQKENI. The CDR3 has 14 amino acids. In DNA, the CDR3 is TGTGCCAGCTCACCTGGAGGGGACGATCAGCCCCAGCATTTT. It yields the protein CASSPGGDDQPQHF.

This chain uses TRBV11-1 with TRBJ1-1; D uncertain. This CDR3 comprises 14 residues. In germline, CDR1 is SGHAT, CDR2 FQDESV (reference sequence). V lost 2 bases, J lost 5 bases, and 12 bases lay in between. Here the CDR3 reads CASSLTQGGTEAFF. The DNA of the CDR3 is TGTGCCAGCAGCTTAACCCAAGGAGGGACTGAAGCTTTCTTT. Full variable domain (rest looked up from reference TRBV11-1 and TRBJ1-1): EAEVAQSPRYKITEKSQAVAFWCDPISGHATLYWYRQILGQGPELLVQFQDESVVDDSQLPKDRFSAERLKGVDSTLKIQPAELGDSAMYLCASSLTQGGTEAFFGQGTRLTVV.

This chain joins TRBV4-1 and TRBJ1-1, with TRBD1 identical over 10 bases. Germline values: CDR1 MGHRA, CDR2 YSYEKL. This CDR3 region has 18 residues. V trimming: 1 base; J trimming: 4 bases; junction bases outside the gene matches: 12. The CDR3 here is CASSQVLKTGTGVTEAFF. The CDR3 nucleotides are TGCGCCAGCAGCCAAGTTCTAAAAACCGGGACAGGGGTCACTGAAGCTTTCTTT.

V and J are TRBV6-5 and TRBJ2-7; 7 nucleotides align to TRBD1. Germline assignment: CDR1 MNHEY and CDR2 SVGAGI. CDR3 length equals 15 residues. Trimming cost V 6 bases and J 0 bases; bases outside gene matches: 8. This CDR3 is CASRNRDRSSYEQYF. DNA of the CDR3: TGTGCCAGCAGGAACCGGGACAGAAGCTCCTACGAGCAGTACTTC.

The genes are TRBV30 and TRBJ2-7, with 8 nucleotides matching TRBD1. The V segment lost 2 bases and the J segment 5 bases; nucleotides outside the gene matches: 8. CDR3 size: 14 residues. Germline V lookup: CDR1 GTSNPN, CDR2 SVGIG (reference sequence). As DNA, the CDR3 is TGTGCCTGGAGTCGGACAGGGAGAAACAACGAGCAGTACTTC. Translation gives CAWSRTGRNNEQYF.

This sequence joins TRBV7-9 and TRBJ1-4; D gene ambiguous. The CDR3 consists of 14 residues. V was shortened by 6 bases and J by 5 bases, with 13 bases between the two germline ends. Germline values: CDR1 SEHNR, CDR2 FQNEAQ (reference sequence). The CDR3 loop is CASSLRHENEKLFF. DNA of the CDR3: TGTGCCAGCAGTTTACGACACGAGAATGAAAAACTGTTTTTT.

This sequence joins TRBV29-1 and TRBJ1-1; no clear D. CDR1 is SQVTM and CDR2 is ANQGSEA in the germline V gene. The ends were cut back, 6 bases at V and 6 bases at J, with 14 bases in the middle. The CDR3 sequence is 12 residues long. CDR3 coding DNA: TGCAGCGTACAGCCCCAATCTGCTGAAGCTTTCTTT. It yields the protein CSVQPQSAEAFF.

V is TRBV30 and J is TRBJ1-6, with 11 bases that match TRBD1. Per germline, CDR1 GTSNPN and CDR2 SVGIG (reference sequence). The CDR3 is 15 residues long. V trimming: 5 bases; J trimming: 7 bases; junction bases outside the gene matches: 7. CDR3 loop: CAWDRDRGSNSPLHF. CDR3 nucleotides: TGTGCCTGGGACCGGGACAGGGGGTCCAATTCACCCCTCCACTTT.

The chain is built from TRBV6-6 and TRBJ2-3; 10 nucleotides agree with TRBD1. V shed 5 bases and J 3 bases; nucleotides not matched to a gene: 2. Germline V lookup: CDR1 MNHNY, CDR2 SVGAGI (reference sequence). This CDR3 has 14 residues. The CDR3, as DNA: TGTGCCAGCAGTCTGGACAGGGGGACAGATACGCAGTATTTT. Amino acid sequence: CASSLDRGTDTQYF.

This clone has only one observation. The genes are TRBV6-6 and TRBJ1-2, with 8 nucleotides matching TRBD1. This CDR3 has 13 residues. V dropped 6 bases and J dropped 4; count of bases not matched to a gene: 4. Germline values: CDR1 MNHNY, CDR2 SVGAGI (reference sequence). For the CDR3, the DNA is TGTGCCAGCAGCCAGGGGGCTGTCTATGGCTACACCTTC. This encodes CASSQGAVYGYTF.

The chain uses TRBV7-3 and TRBJ2-7; TRBD2 matches 7 bases. This CDR3 spans 14 amino acids. Germline V gene lookup returns CDR1 SGHTA and CDR2 FQGTGA. Trimming at V came to 5 bases and at J to 3 bases, leaving 7 bases not matched to a gene. CDR3 sequence (DNA): TGTGCCAGCAGCCCCTACGGCGGGAGCTACGAGCAGTACTTC. Its protein product is CASSPYGGSYEQYF.

V and J are TRBV7-9 and TRBJ2-5; D call uncertain. Trimming shortened V by 0 bases and J by 2 bases, and 7 bases separated the two germline ends. Germline assignment: CDR1 SEHNR and CDR2 FQNEAQ (reference sequence). This CDR3 is 14 amino acids long. DNA of the CDR3: TGTGCCAGCAGCTTAGCCTCCCAGCAAGAGACCCAGTACTTC. Its translation is CASSLASQQETQYF. The full variable domain, in which reference TRBV7-9 and TRBJ2-5 provide the parts outside the CDR3, is DTGVSQNPRHKITKRGQNVTFRCDPISEHNRLYWYRQTLGQGPEFLTYFQNEAQLEKSRLLSDRFSAERPKGSFSTLEIQRTEQGDSAMYLCASSLASQQETQYFGPGTRLLVL.